This T cell receptor beta chain was documented in a study of spatial heterogeneity in lung cancer. Study-level points and caveats: Mutation tallies in tumors tracked expanded intratumoral alpha and beta TCR counts.

Germline V gene data show CDR1 as KGHSH and CDR2 as LQKENI. Germline trimming cut 2 bases from V and 3 bases from J; bases unmatched to any gene: 0. The CDR3 extends over 15 amino acids. This clonotype occurred many times. Its antigen is not identified. The library was prepared for alpha chains; this beta chain is a stray read, so its frequency means little. Described time point: sample taken at primary tumor resection. Patients with untreated early-stage non-small cell lung cancer, numbering 72, were the donors. TCRdb called the 5' RACE reads again in MiXCR, with one record for every CDR3 protein. The data hold 9,000 to 13,000 distinct CDR3 sequences, with around 12% observed a single time.

This sequence originates from a male donor with early-stage non-small cell lung cancer. The sequenced sample was lung tumor tissue, obtained at surgery. The chain couples TRBV18 to TRBJ2-7, with 14 bases fitting TRBD2. The CDR3 is CASSPGTSGSYEQYF. The DNA of the CDR3 is TGTGCCAGCTCACCAGGGACTAGCGGGAGCTACGAGCAGTACTTC. Full variable domain (outside the CDR3, taken from reference TRBV18 and TRBJ2-7): NAGVMQNPRHLVRRRGQEARLRCSPMKGHSHVYWYRQLPEEGLKFMVYLQKENIIDESGMPKERFSAEFPKEGPSILRIQQVVRGDSAAYFCASSPGTSGSYEQYFGPGTRLTVT.